A single sample gave rise to the 19 T cell receptor beta chains below, sequenced in a study of cytomegalovirus exposure and HLA in healthy donors. 13 Jbeta primers and 60 Vbeta primers were used for the PCR. TCRdb keeps only in-frame clones here, not all; method: immunoSEQ multiplex PCR. The data show around 63,000 clones, with around four fifths seen just once and under 3% held by the top ten. The material sequenced was PBMCs. Source of these receptors: a woman aged 25-40 years in good health and CMV-seronegative.

The rearrangement joins TRBV4-3 to TRBJ2-2; tentatively, D is TRBD2 (5 bases). Trimming removed 2 bases at V and 1 base at J, with 11 bases between. This CDR3 has 16 residues. Germline V CDR1 and CDR2: LGHNA, YSLEER. The CDR3 reads CASSQYSGLNTGELFF. CDR3 nucleotide sequence: TGCGCCAGCAGCCAATACAGCGGACTGAACACCGGGGAGCTGTTTTTT.

The V gene is TRBV20-1, the J gene TRBJ2-5, with TRBD1 identical over 8 bases. This CDR3 contains 11 residues. Germline V gene lookup returns CDR1 DFQATT and CDR2 SNEGSKA (reference sequence). Trimming at V came to 8 bases and at J to 4 bases, leaving 3 bases not matched to a gene. DNA for the CDR3: TGCAGTCCCGGACAGGGAGAGACCCAGTACTTC. This translates into CSPGQGETQYF.

There are a few counts of this clone. V and J are TRBV7-9 and TRBJ2-3, with D possibly TRBD2 on 5 matching bases. The CDR3 is 13 residues long. V shed 5 bases and J shed 4 bases, with 10 bases lying between them. Germline V lookup: CDR1 SEHNR, CDR2 FQNEAQ (reference sequence). This CDR3 reads CASSRKGADTQYF. CDR3 DNA sequence: TGTGCCAGCAGCCGTAAGGGAGCAGATACGCAGTATTTT.

The sample holds one count of this clone. The chain recombines TRBV6-5 with TRBJ2-7; 8 positions agree with TRBD1. Per the germline V gene, CDR1 is MNHEY and CDR2 is SVGAGI. This CDR3 has 15 residues. V was clipped by 5 bases and J by 6 bases; unmatched bases: 12. The CDR3 nucleotides are TGTGCCAGCAGTGCCCCGGACAGGGTATCCATCGAGCAGTACTTC. Protein: CASSAPDRVSIEQYF.

This clone was counted between two and nine times. The chain is built from TRBV4-3 and TRBJ2-6, with 7 positions matching TRBD1. The germline V gene encodes CDR1 LGHNA and CDR2 YSLEER. This CDR3 region has 16 residues. Trimming took 0 bases from V and 2 from J; bases not matched to a gene: 1. In DNA form, the CDR3 reads TGCGCCAGCAGCCAAGAACAGGGGACTGGGGCCAACGTCCTGACTTTC. Translated, it gives CASSQEQGTGANVLTF.

This rearrangement joins TRBV7-9 to TRBJ2-1, with 11 positions matching TRBD2. Germline V gene data show CDR1 as SEHNR and CDR2 as FQNEAQ (reference sequence). There are 16 residues in the CDR3. The V segment lost 5 bases and the J segment 5 bases; nucleotides outside the gene matches: 8. CDR3 in amino acids: CASSLLTSGIDNEQFF. DNA for the CDR3: TGTGCCAGCAGCCTTTTGACTAGCGGGATTGACAATGAGCAGTTCTTC. Combining the CDR3 with reference TRBV7-9 and TRBJ2-1 gives the whole variable domain DTGVSQNPRHKITKRGQNVTFRCDPISEHNRLYWYRQTLGQGPEFLTYFQNEAQLEKSRLLSDRFSAERPKGSFSTLEIQRTEQGDSAMYLCASSLLTSGIDNEQFFGPGTRLTVL.

This clone was detected a few times. The chain links TRBV7-9 to TRBJ2-5, with TRBD1 matching over 8 bases. Trimming cost V 4 bases and J 5 bases; bases outside gene matches: 12. Germline V lookup: CDR1 SEHNR, CDR2 FQNEAQ (reference sequence). CDR3 length: 16 amino acids. The CDR3 sequence: CASSSQTGAKVETQYF. The CDR3 DNA reads as TGTGCCAGCAGCTCCCAGACAGGGGCGAAGGTGGAGACCCAGTACTTC.

The DNA of the CDR3 is TGTGCCAGAAGCGGGGAGGGGTTTCCCTGGTCCAACACCATATATTTT. Residues: CARSGEGFPWSNTIYF. This sequence joins TRBV5-3 and TRBJ1-3; a weak D match, TRBD1 (5 bases). TRBV5-3 is an ORF; its function is uncertain. Trimming shortened V by 4 bases and J by 7 bases, and 21 bases separated the two germline ends. The CDR3 is 16 amino acids.

The rearrangement uses TRBV27 and TRBJ1-6; 7 nucleotides agree with TRBD1. The CDR3 extends over 14 amino acids. V was pared by 8 bases and J by 5 bases, with 6 bases of the junction left unmatched. CDR1 and CDR2 (germline): MNHEY, SMNVEV (reference sequence). The CDR3 spells CASGLTGHNSPLHF. The CDR3 DNA follows: TGTGCCAGCGGGTTGACAGGGCATAATTCACCCCTCCACTTT.

The chain joins TRBV19 to TRBJ1-5; weak D call: TRBD1 (5 bases). This CDR3 contains 14 residues. Germline V CDR1 and CDR2: LNHDA, SQIVND (reference sequence). V was shortened by 2 bases and J by 7 bases, with 12 bases between the two germline ends. CDR3 sequence: CASSIREAGQPQHF. CDR3 bases: TGTGCCAGTAGTATAAGGGAGGCAGGGCAGCCCCAGCATTTT.

The CDR3 protein is CASSRGSRADTQYF. As DNA, the CDR3 is TGTGCCAGCAGTCGGGGTTCGAGGGCGGATACGCAGTATTTT. This chain joins TRBV2 and TRBJ2-3; perhaps TRBD2 as D (5 bases). The germline V gene has CDR1 SNHLY and CDR2 FYNNEI. The V and J ends lost 5 bases and 6 bases respectively, with 15 bases between them. This CDR3 has 14 residues.

The chain links TRBV7-2 to TRBJ1-1; no reliable D call. V lost 6 bases and J lost 7, with 18 bases in between. The CDR3 totals 14 residues. Germline V gene data show CDR1 as SGHTA and CDR2 as FQGNSA. Here the CDR3 DNA reads TGTGCCAGCAGAAACCCCGGGGAGCGCAGTGAAGCTTTCTTT. This translates into CASRNPGERSEAFF.

This clone was counted a single time. The chain recombines TRBV25-1 with TRBJ1-6; D is unresolved. This CDR3 has 12 amino acids. From germline, CDR1 is MGHDK and CDR2 SYGVNS. Deletions cut 8 bases from V and 10 bases from J, with 12 bases between. The CDR3 here is CASSGERSPLHF. The CDR3, as DNA: TGTGCCAGCTCCGGGGAGAGGTCACCCCTCCACTTT.

This clone was seen only once. The V gene is TRBV11-3, the J gene TRBJ2-1; 10 bases fit TRBD2. This CDR3 has 13 amino acids. Unmatched junction bases numbered 6, after V lost 6 bases and J lost 10 bases. Germline CDR1 SGHNT, CDR2 YENEEA. The CDR3 here is CASSPSGRREQFF. In DNA, the CDR3 is TGTGCCAGCAGTCCTAGCGGGAGAAGGGAGCAGTTCTTC. The full variable domain, in which reference TRBV11-3 and TRBJ2-1 provide the parts outside the CDR3, is EAGVVQSPRYKIIEKKQPVAFWCNPISGHNTLYWYLQNLGQGPELLIRYENEEAVDDSQLPKDRFSAERLKGVDSTLKIQPAELGDSAVYLCASSPSGRREQFFGPGTRLTVL.

The CDR3 sequence: CSARLSDTEAFF. The CDR3 DNA reads TGCAGCGCCCGACTATCGGACACTGAAGCTTTCTTT. The chain is built from TRBV29-1 and TRBJ1-1; D is unresolved. CDR1 is SQVTM and CDR2 is ANQGSEA in the germline V gene. The CDR3 runs to 12 residues. V lost 7 bases and J 3 bases, leaving 12 bases between the germline ends. Filled out from reference TRBV29-1 and TRBJ1-1, the complete variable domain reads SAVISQKPSRDICQRGTSLTIQCQVDSQVTMMFWYRQQPGQSLTLIATANQGSEATYESGFVIDKFPISRPNLTFSTLTVSNMSPEDSSIYLCSARLSDTEAFFGQGTRLTVV.

The chain joins TRBV21-1 to TRBJ2-1; the table's D call of TRBD2 was not tested on the DNA. TRBV21-1 is a documented pseudogene. The CDR3 consists of 16 residues. The chain's CDR3 is CASSKCGGGSYNEQFF. Here the CDR3 DNA reads TGTGCCAGCAGCAAATGTGGGGGAGGCTCCTACAATGAGCAGTTCTTC.

This clone showed up just a few times. The chain links TRBV9 to TRBJ2-5; TRBD2 matches at 11 bases. Germline assignment: CDR1 SGDLS and CDR2 YYNGEE. CDR3 length equals 16 residues. V shed 0 bases and J 5 bases; nucleotides not matched to a gene: 6. The DNA of the CDR3 is TGTGCCAGCAGCGTAGGGAGTAGCGGGGGGGCGGAGACCCAGTACTTC. This translates into CASSVGSSGGAETQYF.

The chain recombines TRBV5-6 with TRBJ2-7; 8 nucleotides agree with TRBD1. CDR1 and CDR2 from the germline V gene are SGHDT and YYEEEE. The CDR3 is 13 residues long. The V gene end was trimmed by 2 bases and the J gene end by 4 bases; junction bases not matched to a gene: 2. CDR3 nucleotides: TGTGCCAGCAGCTTACAGGGGGAGTACGAGCAGTACGTC. Amino acids: CASSLQGEYEQYV.

The rearrangement uses TRBV2 and TRBJ2-3; weak D call: TRBD2 (5 bases). The V gene's germline CDR1 is SNHLY and CDR2 FYNNEI. V was trimmed by 8 bases and J by 3 bases, leaving 12 bases between them. This CDR3 has 13 amino acids. Here the CDR3 DNA reads TGTGCCAGCTCTAAGACGGGGACAGATACGCAGTATTTT. This gives the protein CASSKTGTDTQYF.